The 10 T cell receptor beta chains reported below all come from one sample, sequenced in a study of blood T cell repertoires in COVID-19. Only in-frame clones appear in the TCRdb table, and some are missing; sequencing was by immunoSEQ multiplex PCR. The data show about 210,000 clones, about 91% seen once. Input material: PBMCs or T cells enriched from blood (not recorded which). Every receptor here comes from a woman aged 40 to 55 with acute COVID-19.

J is TRBJ2-2 and V is TRBV4-1; D might be TRBD1 (6 bases). The CDR3 has 20 amino acids. Trimming shortened V by 0 bases and J by 7 bases, and 27 bases separated the two germline ends. Germline values: CDR1 MGHRA, CDR2 YSYEKL. Here the CDR3 DNA reads TGCGCCAGCAGCCAAGATCCGATAAGAACGTTACAGGGAAGGGACGGGGAGCTGTTTTTT. Translating gives CASSQDPIRTLQGRDGELFF.

The rearrangement joins TRBV19 to TRBJ1-6; TRBD1 matches 7 bases. Germline V lookup: CDR1 LNHDA, CDR2 SQIVND (reference sequence). CDR3 length: 14 amino acids. V gave up 6 bases and J gave up 8 bases; unmatched junction bases: 7. In DNA form, the CDR3 reads TGTGCCAGTAGGATACAGGGGCTGGATTCACCCCTCCACTTT. This encodes CASRIQGLDSPLHF.

This sequence joins TRBV30 and TRBJ1-2; weak D call: TRBD1 (5 bases). V was clipped by 4 bases and J by 1 base, with 7 bases between them. The CDR3 has 12 residues. CDR1 is GTSNPN and CDR2 is SVGIG in the germline V gene (reference sequence). The CDR3 sequence is CAWTQGNYGYTF. The CDR3 DNA reads TGTGCCTGGACCCAGGGTAACTATGGCTACACCTTC. The full variable domain, with the rest looked up from reference TRBV30 and TRBJ1-2, is SQTIHQWPATLVQPVGSPLSLECTVEGTSNPNLYWYRQAAGRGLQLLFYSVGIGQISSEVPQNLSASRPQDRQFILSSKKLLLSDSGFYLCAWTQGNYGYTFGSGTRLTVV.

The rearrangement links TRBV6-5 to TRBJ1-4; 9 bases line up with TRBD1. Trimming cost V 2 bases and J 1 base; bases outside gene matches: 2. CDR3 length: 16 residues. CDR1 MNHEY and CDR2 SVGAGI come from the germline V gene. CDR3 residues: CASSYAGQGTNEKLFF. The DNA for the CDR3 is TGTGCCAGCAGTTACGCGGGACAGGGAACTAATGAAAAACTGTTTTTT.

This chain links TRBV2 with TRBJ2-1; weak D call: TRBD1 (6 bases). The CDR3 extends over 13 amino acids. The ends were cut back, 7 bases at V and 8 bases at J, with 15 bases in the middle. Germline CDR1 is SNHLY and CDR2 is FYNNEI. CDR3 nucleotide sequence: TGTGCCAGCACCACGCACAGGGACCATGAGCAGTTCTTC. This translates into CASTTHRDHEQFF.

The genes are TRBV10-3 and TRBJ1-2, with D uncertain. Trimming took 5 bases from V and 0 from J, leaving 10 bases between them. This CDR3 is built from 14 residues. Germline V lookup: CDR1 ENHRY, CDR2 SYGVKD. CDR3 in amino acids: CAISKEQANYGYTF. For the CDR3, the DNA is TGTGCCATCAGTAAAGAACAAGCTAACTATGGCTACACCTTC.

The chain recombines TRBV27 with TRBJ2-3; D ambiguous. Trimming took off 0 bases at V and 0 bases at J, with 7 bases between the two ends. Germline V gives CDR1 MNHEY, CDR2 SMNVEV (reference sequence). The CDR3 loop spans 15 amino acids. This CDR3 is CASSLSISSTDTQYF. The CDR3, as DNA: TGTGCCAGCAGTTTATCGATCAGTAGCACAGATACGCAGTATTTT.

The chain uses TRBV30 and TRBJ1-5; TRBD1 might be the D (5 bases). The CDR3 contains 13 residues. From germline, CDR1 is GTSNPN and CDR2 SVGIG (reference sequence). Between the trimmed V and J ends, which lost 2 bases and 3 bases, there was a span of 8 bases. The CDR3 nucleotides read TGTGCCTGGAGTAAGGGGAACAATCAGCCCCAGCATTTT. The encoded protein is CAWSKGNNQPQHF.

This chain joins TRBV11-3 and TRBJ2-2; 9 bases match TRBD1. Per the germline V gene, CDR1 is SGHNT and CDR2 is YENEEA. This CDR3 comprises 20 residues. V dropped 0 bases and J dropped 4; count of bases not matched to a gene: 15. CDR3 residues: CASSLEVGTGRVLGTGELFF. The CDR3, as DNA: TGTGCCAGCAGCTTAGAGGTCGGGACAGGGCGAGTGTTGGGCACCGGGGAGCTGTTTTTT.

The chain links TRBV30 to TRBJ1-6; D not certain. The germline CDR1 and CDR2 sequences are GTSNPN and SVGIG (reference sequence). The V and J ends lost 2 bases and 5 bases respectively, with 7 bases between them. This CDR3 region has 13 residues. The chain's CDR3 is CAWSFGDNSPLHF. For the CDR3, the DNA is TGTGCCTGGAGTTTCGGGGATAATTCACCCCTCCACTTT.